This TCR beta chain originates from a study of shared clonotypes between healthy human individuals (dated by TCRdb to 2019 to 2021). Concerning the study at large: Two women and three men aged 18 to 49 years were included in the cohort. For each donor, CD4 naive and CD4 memory were each run on three plates, CD8 naive on two plates, and CD8 memory on one plate. Blood TCR repertoires of five healthy adults were deeply sequenced to estimate repertoire size and the extent of clonotype sharing between individuals. To increase sequencing depth and limit assay-specific biases, TCR repertoire library preparation and sequencing were carried out by different laboratories using diverse techniques. Leukapheresis yielded between about 0.9 and 10 billion PBMCs per donor. Beyond this particular receptor, the publication reports: Based on pairwise subsampling, the degree of clonotype sharing among donors was expected to be affected by sequencing depth. Only blood was sampled, and tissue TCR repertoires likely differ from those in blood. Naive subsets generally had larger estimated clonotype richness than memory subsets did. Compared with non-shared clonotypes, the clonotypes found in all four sorted-subset donors had higher generation probabilities. Across a handful of donors, roughly 5% of naive CD4, roughly 3.3% of naive CD8, about 2.3% of memory CD4, and over 0.35% of memory CD8 clonotypes were shared. The small number of donors limited the genetic and exposure-history diversity represented. Rarefaction of sorted-subset datasets indicated incomplete sequencing despite the large sequencing depth.

Concerning this clone: No cognate antigen has been identified for it. No clone much larger than this one lies a single base away; base qualities are absent.

The germline V gene (reference sequence) specifies MNHEY as CDR1 and SMNVEV as CDR2. Counted from cysteine to phenylalanine, this CDR3 has 16 amino acids. Only CDR3 DNA remains: 48 bases, in frame from the first base. Unmatched junction bases come to 12, with V trimmed by 5 bases and J by 4 bases. Using the deep immunoSEQ assay, multiplex PCR amplified TCR CDR3 regions from genomic DNA. Extracted genomic DNA from each cell subset was spread evenly across all wells of several immunoSEQ 96-well plates, with each plate serving as a replicate. For sorted subsets, 200 to 250 ng genomic DNA, equal to about 30,000 T cell genomes, was loaded into each replicate PCR. The purified libraries were quantified using a Qubit 3.0 fluorometer, sized with a Bioanalyzer 2100, and then quantified again using the KAPA Library Quantification kit. A separate single-read 150-cycle Illumina NextSeq 550 flow cell was used to sequence each immunoSEQ 96-well plate. Per the original workflow: Because the immunoSEQ output held only junctional sequences and lacked quality scores, the filtering could not match the filtering applied to full-length reads. Sequences were annotated with PyIR, a Python wrapper for IgBLAST v1.9, and V/J genes and CDR3 were assigned using IMGT germline references. Any read was removed if the V/J assignment was weak (E-value above 1e-6), the CDR3 was missing, or the read contained stop codons, out-of-frame junctions, or ambiguous translated residues. V3J clonotypes were defined by identical inferred V gene, J gene, and CDR3 amino acid sequence. Percentage overlap between repertoires was computed as shared unique clonotypes divided by the size of the smaller repertoire. Richness of each repertoire was evaluated using RTK rarefaction, the Chao1 estimator, and Recon v2.1 estimates of unobserved clonotypes. Generation probabilities for all TCRbeta clonotypes obtained by the gDNA method from a handful of donors were computed using OLGA. TCRdb provides this immuneACCESS table in a form limited to in-frame rearrangements. Some clones are lacking; in checked studies, under half of them reflect an unresolved V gene, and why the rest are absent is not known. That table gives V, J and clone size, and the DNA gave D and trimming. Counted in this sample were about 110,000 clones; around 68% of them appeared once. The ten biggest clones cover approximately 25% of the sample.

Donors were healthy HIV-negative adults with no recently reported acute infections or vaccinations. All donors were Caucasian adults living in Nashville, Tennessee, USA. CD8 memory samples were composed of magnetically selected CD45RO+ cells combined with CCR7-negative CD45RA+ effector memory (TemRA) cells. Blood was collected by leukapheresis, and PBMCs were isolated by Ficoll-Histopaque density gradient centrifugation and then cryopreserved in liquid nitrogen vapor phase. Purity and quantity of every magnetically sorted T cell population were checked by analytical flow cytometry. Genomic DNA was isolated from every sorted fraction and measured by UV absorbance on a Nanodrop 2000c.

The sequenced sample consisted of memory CD8+ T cells sorted from blood. According to the study, the label for this sample's cell subset or site signals: CD45RO+ cells pooled with CCR7-negative TemRA cells. The sequence was obtained from a woman in her thirties in good health. The rearrangement combines TRBV27 with TRBJ1-1, with 8 middle bases fitting TRBD1. The nucleotide sequence is given as TGTGCCAGCAGTCAATTAACCGGGACAGGAAGCACTGAAGCTTTCTTT. This is translated as CASSQLTGTGSTEAFF.